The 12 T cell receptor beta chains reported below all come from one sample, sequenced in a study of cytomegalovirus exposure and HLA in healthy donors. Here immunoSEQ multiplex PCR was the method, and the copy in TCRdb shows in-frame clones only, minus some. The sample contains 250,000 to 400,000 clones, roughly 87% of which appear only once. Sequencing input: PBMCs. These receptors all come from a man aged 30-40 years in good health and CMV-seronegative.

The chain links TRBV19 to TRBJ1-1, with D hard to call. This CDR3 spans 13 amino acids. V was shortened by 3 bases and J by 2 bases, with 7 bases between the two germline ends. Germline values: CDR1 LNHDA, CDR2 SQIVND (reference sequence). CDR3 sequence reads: CASSILGNTEAFF. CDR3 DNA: TGTGCCAGTAGTATTCTAGGCAACACTGAAGCTTTCTTT.

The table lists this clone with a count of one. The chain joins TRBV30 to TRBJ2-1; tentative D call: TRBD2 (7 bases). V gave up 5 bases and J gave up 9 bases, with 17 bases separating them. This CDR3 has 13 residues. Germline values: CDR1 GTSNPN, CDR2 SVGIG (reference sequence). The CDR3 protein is CAWVPAGASEQFF. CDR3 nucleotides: TGTGCCTGGGTCCCGGCGGGGGCGAGTGAGCAGTTCTTC.

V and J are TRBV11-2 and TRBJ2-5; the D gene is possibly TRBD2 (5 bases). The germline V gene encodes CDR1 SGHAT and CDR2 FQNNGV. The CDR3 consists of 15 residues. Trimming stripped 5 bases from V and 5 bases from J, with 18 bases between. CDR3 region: CASSMGDSLWETQYF. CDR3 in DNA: TGTGCCAGCAGCATGGGAGACTCTCTTTGGGAGACCCAGTACTTC.

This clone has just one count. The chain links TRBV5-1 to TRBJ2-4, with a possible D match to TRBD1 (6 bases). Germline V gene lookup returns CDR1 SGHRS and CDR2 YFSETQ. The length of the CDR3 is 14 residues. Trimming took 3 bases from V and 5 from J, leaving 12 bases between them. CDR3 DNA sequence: TGCGCCAGCAGCTCGACAGGTCCGCAAAACATTCAGTACTTC. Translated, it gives CASSSTGPQNIQYF. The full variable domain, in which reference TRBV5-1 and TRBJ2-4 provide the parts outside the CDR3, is KAGVTQTPRYLIKTRGQQVTLSCSPISGHRSVSWYQQTPGQGLQFLFEYFSETQRNKGNFPGRFSGRQFSNSRSEMNVSTLELGDSALYLCASSSTGPQNIQYFGAGTRLSVL.

CDR3 sequence reads: CASRTGGETDTQYF. CDR3 nucleotide sequence: TGTGCCAGCCGCACAGGGGGCGAGACAGATACGCAGTATTTT. This chain connects TRBV6-5 to TRBJ2-3; 9 positions match TRBD1. The CDR3 is 14 amino acids. Per the germline V gene, CDR1 is MNHEY and CDR2 is SVGAGI. J lost 3 bases, V lost 8 bases, and 6 bases had no gene match.

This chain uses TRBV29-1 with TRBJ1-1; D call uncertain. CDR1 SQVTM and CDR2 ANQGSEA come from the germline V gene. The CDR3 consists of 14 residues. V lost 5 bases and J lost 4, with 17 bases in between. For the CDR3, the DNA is TGCAGCGTTTTGCGGGCGGGAAGTGGCACTGAAGCTTTCTTT. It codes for CSVLRAGSGTEAFF. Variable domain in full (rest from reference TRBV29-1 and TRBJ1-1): SAVISQKPSRDICQRGTSLTIQCQVDSQVTMMFWYRQQPGQSLTLIATANQGSEATYESGFVIDKFPISRPNLTFSTLTVSNMSPEDSSIYLCSVLRAGSGTEAFFGQGTRLTVV.

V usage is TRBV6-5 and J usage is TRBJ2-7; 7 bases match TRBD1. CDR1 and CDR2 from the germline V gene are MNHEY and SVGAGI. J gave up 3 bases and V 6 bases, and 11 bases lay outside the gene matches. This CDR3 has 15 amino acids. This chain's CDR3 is CASSPLGTVLYEQYF. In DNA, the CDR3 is TGTGCCAGCAGCCCACTGGGGACAGTTCTCTACGAGCAGTACTTC.

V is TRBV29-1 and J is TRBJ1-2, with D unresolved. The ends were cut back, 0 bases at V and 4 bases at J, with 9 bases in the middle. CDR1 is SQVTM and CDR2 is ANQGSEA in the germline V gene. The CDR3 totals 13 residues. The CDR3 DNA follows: TGCAGCGTTGAAGAAAGAGCCTCCTATGGCTACACCTTC. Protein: CSVEERASYGYTF.

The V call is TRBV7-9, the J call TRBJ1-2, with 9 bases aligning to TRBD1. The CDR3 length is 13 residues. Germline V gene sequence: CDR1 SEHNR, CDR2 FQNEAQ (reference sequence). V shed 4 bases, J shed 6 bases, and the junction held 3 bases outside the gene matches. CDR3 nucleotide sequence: TGTGCCAGCAGCTCGACAGGGGGTAATGGCTACACCTTC. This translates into CASSSTGGNGYTF.

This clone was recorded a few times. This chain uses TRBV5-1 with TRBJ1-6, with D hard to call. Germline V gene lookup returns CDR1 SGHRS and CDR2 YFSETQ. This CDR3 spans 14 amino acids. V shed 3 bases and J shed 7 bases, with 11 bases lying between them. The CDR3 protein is CASSSGLWNSPLHF. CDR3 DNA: TGCGCCAGCAGCTCCGGACTGTGGAATTCACCCCTCCACTTT.

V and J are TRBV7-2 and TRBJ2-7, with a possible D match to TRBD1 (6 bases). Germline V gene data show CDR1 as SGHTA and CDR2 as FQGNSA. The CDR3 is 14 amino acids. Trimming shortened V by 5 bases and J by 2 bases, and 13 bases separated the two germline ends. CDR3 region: CASSPVGGAYEQYF. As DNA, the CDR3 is TGTGCCAGCAGCCCAGTAGGGGGAGCCTACGAGCAGTACTTC.

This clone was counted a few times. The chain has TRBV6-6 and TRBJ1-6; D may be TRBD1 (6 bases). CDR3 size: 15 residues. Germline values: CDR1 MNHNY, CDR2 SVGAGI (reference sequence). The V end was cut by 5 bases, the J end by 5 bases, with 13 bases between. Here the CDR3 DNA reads TGTGCCAGCAGTCCACAGGGACGAGATAATTCACCCCTCCACTTT. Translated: CASSPQGRDNSPLHF.